The 20 T cell receptor beta chains in this list originate from one sample, sequenced in a study of cytomegalovirus exposure and HLA in healthy donors. Using immunoSEQ multiplex PCR, the repertoire was profiled, and TCRdb retains in-frame clones only, with some absent. The data contain some 180,000 clones, 86% of them singletons. The sample consisted of PBMCs. These receptors were taken from a man aged 30 to 39 in good health and CMV-seropositive.

The V gene is TRBV11-3, the J gene TRBJ1-1; D call uncertain. The CDR3 is 13 residues long. CDR1 SGHNT and CDR2 YENEEA come from the germline V gene. V lost 4 bases, J lost 0 bases, and 6 bases lay in between. CDR3 bases: TGTGCCAGCAGCTCGATCTTGAACACTGAAGCTTTCTTT. Protein sequence: CASSSILNTEAFF.

The rearrangement joins TRBV6-5 to TRBJ1-5; no clear D gene. Trimming stripped 0 bases from V and 2 bases from J, with 5 bases between. Germline CDR1 is MNHEY and CDR2 is SVGAGI. The CDR3 is 14 amino acids. The CDR3 reads CASSYSMGNQPQHF. The CDR3 nucleotides are TGTGCCAGCAGTTACTCCATGGGCAATCAGCCCCAGCATTTT.

V usage is TRBV5-4 and J usage is TRBJ2-1; either TRBD1 or TRBD2 may fit D (5 bases each). CDR1 and CDR2 from the germline V gene are SGHNT and YYREEE (reference sequence). Trimming stripped 4 bases from V and 0 bases from J, with 14 bases between. The length of the CDR3 is 16 residues. CDR3 in DNA: TGTGCCAGCAGCCCCGCGAGGGGCCTCTCCTACAATGAGCAGTTCTTC. As protein: CASSPARGLSYNEQFF.

This rearrangement joins TRBV19 to TRBJ2-7; 8 bases agree with TRBD1. Germline CDR1 LNHDA, CDR2 SQIVND (reference sequence). The CDR3 is 14 amino acids. J gave up 6 bases and V 10 bases, and 14 bases lay outside the gene matches. CDR3 in amino acids: CATSRDRTRSEQYF. The DNA for the CDR3 is TGTGCCACCTCGCGGGACAGGACGCGCAGCGAGCAGTACTTC.

The chain couples TRBV28 to TRBJ1-2; D remains ambiguous. This CDR3 is built from 12 residues. The V end was cut by 3 bases, the J end by 4 bases, with 6 bases between. Germline V gives CDR1 MDHEN, CDR2 SYDVKM. CDR3 sequence: CASSFVGYGYTF. The CDR3 bases are TGTGCCAGCAGTTTTGTAGGCTATGGCTACACCTTC.

This clone appeared a single time. The chain couples TRBV7-2 to TRBJ1-5; 7 bases line up with TRBD1. Germline loops: CDR1 SGHTA, CDR2 FQGNSA. This CDR3 has 15 amino acids. After removal of 1 base from V and 8 bases from J, the junction contained 8 bases not matched to a gene. The CDR3 DNA reads as TGTGCCAGCAGCTTAGAGGGGGCCCAATTTGAGCCCCAGCATTTT. This translates into CASSLEGAQFEPQHF.

CDR3 coding DNA: TGTGCCAGCAGTGAAGCAGGGAGGGACACTGAAGCTTTCTTT. Translating it yields CASSEAGRDTEAFF. This chain joins TRBV25-1 and TRBJ1-1; the D gene is possibly TRBD1 (5 bases). Trimming removed 2 bases at V and 3 bases at J, with 10 bases between. The germline CDR1 and CDR2 sequences are MGHDK and SYGVNS. The CDR3 is 14 residues long.

The rearrangement joins TRBV30 to TRBJ1-3; 8 bases match TRBD1. Germline loops: CDR1 GTSNPN, CDR2 SVGIG (reference sequence). The J segment lost 0 bases and the V segment lost 2 bases, leaving 6 bases of the junction unmatched. CDR3 size: 16 residues. The DNA for the CDR3 is TGTGCCTGGAGTCCCGGGACAGGAGACTCTGGAAACACCATATATTTT. It translates to CAWSPGTGDSGNTIYF.

The chain is built from TRBV11-2 and TRBJ2-7; TRBD1 is a possible D gene (6 bases). CDR3 length: 13 residues. The ends were cut back, 4 bases at V and 5 bases at J, with 12 bases in the middle. Germline V lookup: CDR1 SGHAT, CDR2 FQNNGV. DNA for the CDR3: TGTGCCAGCAGCTCCGTAGCAGGGGACGAGCAGTACTTC. Encoded protein: CASSSVAGDEQYF.

The V and J genes are TRBV27 and TRBJ1-4; TRBD1 matches at 9 bases. The CDR3 is 15 residues long. Germline V gene sequence: CDR1 MNHEY, CDR2 SMNVEV (reference sequence). After removal of 5 bases from V and 5 bases from J, the junction contained 6 bases not matched to a gene. The CDR3 nucleotides are TGTGCCAGCAGTCCCGAAGGACAGGGGAATGAAAAACTGTTTTTT. It translates to CASSPEGQGNEKLFF.

The chain employs TRBV30 and TRBJ2-5, with a tentative D call TRBD1 (5 bases). Trimming stripped 5 bases from V and 2 bases from J, with 6 bases between. CDR1 is GTSNPN, CDR2 SVGIG, per germline (reference sequence). This CDR3 is built from 11 residues. The CDR3 DNA sequence: TGTGCCTGGGGGGCTCAAGAGACCCAGTACTTC. Amino acids: CAWGAQETQYF.

The chain employs TRBV10-3 and TRBJ2-7, with 15 positions matching TRBD2. CDR1 and CDR2 from the germline V gene are ENHRY and SYGVKD. The CDR3 covers 16 residues. V shed 6 bases and J 0 bases; nucleotides not matched to a gene: 3. For the CDR3, the DNA is TGTGCCATCAGGGGACTAGCGGGAGGAACCTCCTACGAGCAGTACTTC. Encoded protein: CAIRGLAGGTSYEQYF.

This chain uses TRBV18 with TRBJ2-7, with D possibly being TRBD1 or TRBD2 (5 bases each). Germline V gene lookup returns CDR1 KGHSH and CDR2 LQKENI. This CDR3 is built from 16 residues. V was clipped by 5 bases and J by 3 bases, with 20 bases between them. The CDR3 bases are TGTGCCAGCTCAGTTACCGGGGCAAAAGGTAGCTACGAGCAGTACTTC. This gives the protein CASSVTGAKGSYEQYF.

This clone was detected once. Other nucleotide sequences from this sample produce the same CDR3. The rearrangement joins TRBV5-1 to TRBJ2-7; the D gene is possibly TRBD2 (6 bases). Deletions cut 4 bases from V and 1 base from J, with 12 bases between. Per germline, CDR1 SGHRS and CDR2 YFSETQ. CDR3 length equals 14 residues. The CDR3 here is CASSLGGRSYEQYF. CDR3 coding DNA: TGCGCCAGCAGCCTCGGGGGAAGATCCTACGAGCAGTACTTC.

Comments on this clone: At the DNA level, this CDR3 is encoded by other sequences in the same sample as well. The rearrangement links TRBV4-1 to TRBJ2-7; possibly TRBD2 for D (7 bases). V shed 1 base and J shed 0 bases, with 10 bases lying between them. This CDR3 comprises 15 residues. In germline, CDR1 is MGHRA, CDR2 YSYEKL. The CDR3 sequence is CASSQGGGYSYEQYF. The CDR3 coding sequence is TGCGCCAGCAGCCAAGGGGGGGGCTACTCCTACGAGCAGTACTTC.

J is TRBJ1-4 and V is TRBV2; D is ambiguous. CDR1 is SNHLY, CDR2 FYNNEI, per germline. The length of the CDR3 is 14 residues. Trimming cost V 6 bases and J 7 bases, with 15 bases left between them. Here the CDR3 reads CASRGELGLEKLFF. CDR3 nucleotides: TGTGCCAGCAGAGGAGAACTCGGACTTGAAAAACTGTTTTTT.

J is TRBJ1-4 and V is TRBV6-1; 8 nucleotides agree with TRBD1. The CDR3 length is 13 residues. Unmatched junction bases numbered 3, after V lost 6 bases and J lost 6 bases. In germline, CDR1 is MNHNS, CDR2 SASEGT. The CDR3 here is CASRGTGDEKLFF. CDR3 bases: TGTGCCAGCAGGGGGACAGGTGATGAAAAACTGTTTTTT.

The CDR3: CASSVLADNEQFF. The CDR3 DNA reads TGTGCCAGCAGCGTATTAGCGGACAATGAGCAGTTCTTC. The J gene is TRBJ2-1, the V gene TRBV9, with D possibly matching TRBD2 (6 bases). Germline CDR1 is SGDLS and CDR2 is YYNGEE. The length of the CDR3 is 13 residues. The germline V and J ends were trimmed by 1 base and 5 bases, with 7 bases remaining between them.

V gene TRBV27 combines with J gene TRBJ2-7, with D perhaps given as TRBD1 or TRBD2 (5 bases each). Germline loops: CDR1 MNHEY, CDR2 SMNVEV (reference sequence). V was pared by 6 bases and J by 7 bases, with 22 bases between. CDR3 length equals 15 residues. The CDR3 bases are TGTGCCAGCAGCGACTACCCGGGACGTTCAGGGGAGCAGTACTTC. This encodes CASSDYPGRSGEQYF.

The chain uses TRBV5-1 and TRBJ2-3, with a tentative D call TRBD2 (6 bases). With 4 bases removed from V and 2 bases from J, the gap between germline ends came to 14 bases. From germline, CDR1 is SGHRS and CDR2 YFSETQ. This CDR3 is built from 15 residues. CDR3 in DNA: TGCGCCAGCAGCCATAGCGGCTCCCTCACAGATACGCAGTATTTT. This encodes CASSHSGSLTDTQYF.